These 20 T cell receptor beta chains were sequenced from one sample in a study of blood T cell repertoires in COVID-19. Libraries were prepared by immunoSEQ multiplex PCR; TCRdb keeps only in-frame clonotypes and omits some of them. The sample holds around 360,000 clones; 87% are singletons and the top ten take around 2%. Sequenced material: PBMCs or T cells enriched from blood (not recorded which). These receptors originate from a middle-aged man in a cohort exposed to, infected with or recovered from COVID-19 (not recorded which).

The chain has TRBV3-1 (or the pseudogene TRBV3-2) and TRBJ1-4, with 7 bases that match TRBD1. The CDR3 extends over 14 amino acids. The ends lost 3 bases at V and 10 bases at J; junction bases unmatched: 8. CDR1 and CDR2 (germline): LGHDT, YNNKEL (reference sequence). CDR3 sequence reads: CASSQARQGVKLFF. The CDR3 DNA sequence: TGTGCCAGCAGCCAGGCTCGACAGGGTGTAAAACTGTTTTTT.

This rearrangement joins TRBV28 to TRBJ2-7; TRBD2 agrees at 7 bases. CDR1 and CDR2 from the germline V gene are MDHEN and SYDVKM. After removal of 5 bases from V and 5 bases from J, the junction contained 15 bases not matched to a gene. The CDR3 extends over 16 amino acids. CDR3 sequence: CASSTASSGPLNEQYF. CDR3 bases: TGTGCCAGCAGTACCGCTTCTAGCGGACCGCTAAACGAGCAGTACTTC.

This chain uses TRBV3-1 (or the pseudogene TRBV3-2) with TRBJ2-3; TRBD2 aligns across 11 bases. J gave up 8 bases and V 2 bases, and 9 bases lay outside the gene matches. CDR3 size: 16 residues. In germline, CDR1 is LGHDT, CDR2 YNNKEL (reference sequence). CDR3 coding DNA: TGTGCCAGCAGCCAACTAGCGGGAGGAACGAGGGGTACGCAGTATTTT. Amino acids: CASSQLAGGTRGTQYF.

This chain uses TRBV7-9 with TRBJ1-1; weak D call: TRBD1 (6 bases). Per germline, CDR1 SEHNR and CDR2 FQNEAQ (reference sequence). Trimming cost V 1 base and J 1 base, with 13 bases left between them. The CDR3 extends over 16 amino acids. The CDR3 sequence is CASSLGTGSGNTEAFF. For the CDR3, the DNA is TGTGCCAGCAGCTTAGGAACAGGGTCTGGGAACACTGAAGCTTTCTTT. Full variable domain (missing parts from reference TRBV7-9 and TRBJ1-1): DTGVSQNPRHKITKRGQNVTFRCDPISEHNRLYWYRQTLGQGPEFLTYFQNEAQLEKSRLLSDRFSAERPKGSFSTLEIQRTEQGDSAMYLCASSLGTGSGNTEAFFGQGTRLTVV.

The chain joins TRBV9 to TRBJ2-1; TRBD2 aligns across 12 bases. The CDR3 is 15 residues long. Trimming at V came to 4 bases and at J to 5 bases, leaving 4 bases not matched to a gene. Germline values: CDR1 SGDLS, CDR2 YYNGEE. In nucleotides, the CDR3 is TGTGCCAGCAGCACGGGACTAGCGGGCAACAATGAGCAGTTCTTC. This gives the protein CASSTGLAGNNEQFF.

CDR3 amino acids: CASSYSRTSDYEQYF. As DNA, the CDR3 is TGTGCCAGCAGTTACTCGCGGACTAGCGACTACGAGCAGTACTTC. The J gene is TRBJ2-7, the V gene TRBV6-5; 9 bases line up with TRBD2. The CDR3 is 15 residues long. The V segment lost 0 bases and the J segment 3 bases; nucleotides outside the gene matches: 3. Germline V gene data show CDR1 as MNHEY and CDR2 as SVGAGI.

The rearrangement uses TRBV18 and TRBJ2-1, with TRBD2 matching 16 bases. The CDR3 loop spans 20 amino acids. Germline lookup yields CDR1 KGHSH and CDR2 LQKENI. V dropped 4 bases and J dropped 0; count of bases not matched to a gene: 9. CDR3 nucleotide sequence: TGTGCCAGCTCACGCCAAGGGACTAGCGGGAGGGCAAGCTCCTACAATGAGCAGTTCTTC. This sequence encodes CASSRQGTSGRASSYNEQFF.

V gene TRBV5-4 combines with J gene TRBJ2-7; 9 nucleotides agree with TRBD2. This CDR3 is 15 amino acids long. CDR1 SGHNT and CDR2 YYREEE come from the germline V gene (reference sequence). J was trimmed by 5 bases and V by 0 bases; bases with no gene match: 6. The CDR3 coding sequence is TGTGCCAGCAGCTTGGCTCTAGCGGGAACCCACGAGCAGTACTTC. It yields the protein CASSLALAGTHEQYF. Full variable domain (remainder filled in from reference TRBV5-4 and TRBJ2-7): ETGVTQSPTHLIKTRGQQVTLRCSSQSGHNTVSWYQQALGQGPQFIFQYYREEENGRGNFPPRFSGLQFPNYSSELNVNALELDDSALYLCASSLALAGTHEQYFGPGTRLTVT.

CDR3 nucleotides: TGTGCCAGCAGCATGGACAGGAACACCGGGGAGCTGTTTTTT. Translating gives CASSMDRNTGELFF. The rearrangement uses TRBV3-1 (or the pseudogene TRBV3-2) and TRBJ2-2; D is perhaps TRBD1 (6 bases). CDR1 is LGHDT, CDR2 YNNKEL, per germline (reference sequence). Trimming took 5 bases from V and 1 from J, leaving 8 bases between them. CDR3 size: 14 residues.

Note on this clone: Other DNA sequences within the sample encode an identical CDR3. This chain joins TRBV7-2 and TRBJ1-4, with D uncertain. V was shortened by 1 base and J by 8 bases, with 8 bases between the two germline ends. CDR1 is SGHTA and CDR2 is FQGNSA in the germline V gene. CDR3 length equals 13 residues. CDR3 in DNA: TGTGCCAGCAGCTTAGGCAGAGGCGAAAAACTGTTTTTT. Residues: CASSLGRGEKLFF.

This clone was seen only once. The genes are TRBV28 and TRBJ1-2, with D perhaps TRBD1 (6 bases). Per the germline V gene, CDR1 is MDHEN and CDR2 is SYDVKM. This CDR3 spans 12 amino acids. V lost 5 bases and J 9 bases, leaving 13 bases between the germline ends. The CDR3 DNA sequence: TGTGCCAGCAGTCAGGGGTTCCGAAGCTACACCTTC. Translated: CASSQGFRSYTF.

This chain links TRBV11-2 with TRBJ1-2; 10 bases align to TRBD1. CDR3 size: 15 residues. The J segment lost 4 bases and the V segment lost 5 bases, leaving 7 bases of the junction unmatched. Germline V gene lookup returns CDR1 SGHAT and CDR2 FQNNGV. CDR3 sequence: CASSKAGQGTYGYTF. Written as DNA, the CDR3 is TGTGCCAGCAGCAAGGCGGGACAGGGGACCTATGGCTACACCTTC.

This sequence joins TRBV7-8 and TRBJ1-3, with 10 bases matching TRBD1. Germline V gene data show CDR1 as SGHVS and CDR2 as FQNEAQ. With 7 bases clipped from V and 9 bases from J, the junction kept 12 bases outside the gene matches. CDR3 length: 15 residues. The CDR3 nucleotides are TGTGCCAGCACTGAGGACAGGGGGAAAGTAGGCACCATATATTTT. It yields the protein CASTEDRGKVGTIYF. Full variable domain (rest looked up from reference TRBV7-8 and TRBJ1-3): GAGVSQSPRYKVAKRGQDVALRCDPISGHVSLFWYQQALGQGPEFLTYFQNEAQLDKSGLPSDRFFAERPEGSVSTLKIQRTQQEDSAVYLCASTEDRGKVGTIYFGEGSWLTVV.

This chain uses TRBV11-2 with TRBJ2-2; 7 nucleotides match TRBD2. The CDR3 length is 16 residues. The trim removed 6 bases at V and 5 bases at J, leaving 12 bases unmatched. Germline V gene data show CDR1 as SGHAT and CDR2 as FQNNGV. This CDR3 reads CASRLNGGLTTGELFF. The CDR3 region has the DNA TGTGCCAGCAGATTAAACGGGGGACTAACAACCGGGGAGCTGTTTTTT.

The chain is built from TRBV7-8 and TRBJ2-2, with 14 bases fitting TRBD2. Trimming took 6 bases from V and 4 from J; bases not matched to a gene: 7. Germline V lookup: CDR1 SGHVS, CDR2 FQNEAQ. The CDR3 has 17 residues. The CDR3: CASRPGLAGAGTGELFF. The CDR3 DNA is TGTGCCAGCAGGCCGGGACTAGCGGGAGCGGGCACCGGGGAGCTGTTTTTT. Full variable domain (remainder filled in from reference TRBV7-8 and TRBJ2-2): GAGVSQSPRYKVAKRGQDVALRCDPISGHVSLFWYQQALGQGPEFLTYFQNEAQLDKSGLPSDRFFAERPEGSVSTLKIQRTQQEDSAVYLCASRPGLAGAGTGELFFGEGSRLTVL.

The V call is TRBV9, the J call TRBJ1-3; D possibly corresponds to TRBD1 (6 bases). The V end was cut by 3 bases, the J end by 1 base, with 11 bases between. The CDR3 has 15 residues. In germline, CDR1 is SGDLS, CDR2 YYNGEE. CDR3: CASSDWGQSGNTIYF. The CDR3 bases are TGTGCCAGCAGCGATTGGGGACAATCTGGAAACACCATATATTTT.

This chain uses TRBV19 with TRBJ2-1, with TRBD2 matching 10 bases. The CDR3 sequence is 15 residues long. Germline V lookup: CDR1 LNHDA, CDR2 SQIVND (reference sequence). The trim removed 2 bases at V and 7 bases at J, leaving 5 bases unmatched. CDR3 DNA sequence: TGTGCCAGTAGTATATCTAGCGGGAGAATAAATGAGCAGTTCTTC. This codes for CASSISSGRINEQFF.

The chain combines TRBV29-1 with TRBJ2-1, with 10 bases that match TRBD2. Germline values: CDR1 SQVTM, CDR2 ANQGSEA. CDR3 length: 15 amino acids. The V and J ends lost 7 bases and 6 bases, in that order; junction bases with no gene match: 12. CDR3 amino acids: CSARASGSSGNEQFF. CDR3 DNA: TGCAGCGCGAGGGCTAGCGGGAGCTCGGGCAATGAGCAGTTCTTC.

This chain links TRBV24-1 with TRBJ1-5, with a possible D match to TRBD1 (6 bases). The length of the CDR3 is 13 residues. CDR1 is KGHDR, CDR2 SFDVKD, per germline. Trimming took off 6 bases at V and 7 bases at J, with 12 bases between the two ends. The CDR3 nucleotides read TGTGCCACCAGTAACAGGGTAGACCAGCCCCAGCATTTT. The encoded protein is CATSNRVDQPQHF.

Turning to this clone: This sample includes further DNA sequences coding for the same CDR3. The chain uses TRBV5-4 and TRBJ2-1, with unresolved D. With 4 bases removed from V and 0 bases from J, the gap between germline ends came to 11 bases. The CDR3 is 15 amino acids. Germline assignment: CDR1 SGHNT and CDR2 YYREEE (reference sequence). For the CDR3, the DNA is TGTGCCAGCAGCCGAGACTCTAGCTCCTACAATGAGCAGTTCTTC. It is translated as CASSRDSSSYNEQFF.